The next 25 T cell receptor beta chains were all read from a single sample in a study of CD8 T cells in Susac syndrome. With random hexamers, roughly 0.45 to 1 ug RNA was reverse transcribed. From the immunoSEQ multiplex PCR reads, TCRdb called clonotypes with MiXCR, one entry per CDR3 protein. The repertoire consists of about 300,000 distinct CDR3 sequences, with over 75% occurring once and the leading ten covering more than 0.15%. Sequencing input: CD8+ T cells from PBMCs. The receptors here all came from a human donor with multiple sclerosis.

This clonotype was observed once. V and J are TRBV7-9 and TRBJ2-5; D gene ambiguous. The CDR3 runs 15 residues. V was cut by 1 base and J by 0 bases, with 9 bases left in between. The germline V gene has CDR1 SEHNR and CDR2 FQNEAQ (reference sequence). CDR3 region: CASSLVGVNQETQYF. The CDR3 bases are TGTGCCAGCAGCTTAGTCGGCGTAAACCAAGAGACCCAGTACTTC.

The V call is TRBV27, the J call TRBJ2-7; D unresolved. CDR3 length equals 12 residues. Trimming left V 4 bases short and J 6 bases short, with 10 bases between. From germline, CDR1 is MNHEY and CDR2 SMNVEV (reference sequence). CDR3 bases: TGTGCCAGCAGTTCAGCCTGGCCCGAGCAGTACTTC. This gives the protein CASSSAWPEQYF.

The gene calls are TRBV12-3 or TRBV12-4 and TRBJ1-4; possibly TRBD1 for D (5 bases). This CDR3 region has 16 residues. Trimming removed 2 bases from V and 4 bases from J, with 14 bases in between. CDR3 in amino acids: CASSLNQGPLNEKLFF. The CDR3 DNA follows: TGTGCCAGCAGTTTAAACCAGGGCCCCCTTAATGAAAAACTGTTTTTT.

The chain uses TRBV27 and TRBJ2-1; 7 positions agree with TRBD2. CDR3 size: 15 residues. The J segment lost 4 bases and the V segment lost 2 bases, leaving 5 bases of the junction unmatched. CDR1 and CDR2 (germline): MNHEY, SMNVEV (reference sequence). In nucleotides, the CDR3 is TGTGCCAGCAGTTTAAGTCTAGCGGCATACAATGAGCAGTTCTTC. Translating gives CASSLSLAAYNEQFF.

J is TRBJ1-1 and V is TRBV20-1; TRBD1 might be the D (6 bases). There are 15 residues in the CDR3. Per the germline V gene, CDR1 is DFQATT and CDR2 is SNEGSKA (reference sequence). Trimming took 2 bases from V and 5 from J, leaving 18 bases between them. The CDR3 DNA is TGCAGTGCTAGACACCCCACAGGGAAGGCGACTGAAGCTTTCTTT. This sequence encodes CSARHPTGKATEAFF.

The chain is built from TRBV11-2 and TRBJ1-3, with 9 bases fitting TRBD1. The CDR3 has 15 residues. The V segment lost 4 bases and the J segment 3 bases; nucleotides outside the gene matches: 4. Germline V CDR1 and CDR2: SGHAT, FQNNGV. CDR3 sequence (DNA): TGTGCCAGCAGCTATACAGGGGGCGGTGGAAACACCATATATTTT. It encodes CASSYTGGGGNTIYF.

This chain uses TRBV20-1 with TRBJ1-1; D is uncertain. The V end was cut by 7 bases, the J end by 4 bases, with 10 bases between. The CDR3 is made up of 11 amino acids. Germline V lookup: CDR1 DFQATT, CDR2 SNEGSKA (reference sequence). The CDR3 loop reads CSVTTVTEAFF. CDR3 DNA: TGCAGTGTCACGACGGTCACTGAAGCTTTCTTT.

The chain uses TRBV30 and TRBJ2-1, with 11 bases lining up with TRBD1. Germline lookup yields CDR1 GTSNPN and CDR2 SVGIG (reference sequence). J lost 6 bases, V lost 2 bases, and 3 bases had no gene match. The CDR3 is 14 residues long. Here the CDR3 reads CAWSIGTGGNEQFF. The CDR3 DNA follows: TGTGCCTGGAGTATCGGGACAGGGGGCAATGAGCAGTTCTTC. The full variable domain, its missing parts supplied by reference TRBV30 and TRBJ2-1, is SQTIHQWPATLVQPVGSPLSLECTVEGTSNPNLYWYRQAAGRGLQLLFYSVGIGQISSEVPQNLSASRPQDRQFILSSKKLLLSDSGFYLCAWSIGTGGNEQFFGPGTRLTVL.

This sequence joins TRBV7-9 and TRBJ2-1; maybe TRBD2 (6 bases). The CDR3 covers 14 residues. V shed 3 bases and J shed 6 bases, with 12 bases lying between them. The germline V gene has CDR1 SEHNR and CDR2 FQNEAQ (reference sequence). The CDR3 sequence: CASSFLLASNEQFF. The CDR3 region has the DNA TGTGCCAGCAGCTTTTTACTAGCCTCCAATGAGCAGTTCTTC.

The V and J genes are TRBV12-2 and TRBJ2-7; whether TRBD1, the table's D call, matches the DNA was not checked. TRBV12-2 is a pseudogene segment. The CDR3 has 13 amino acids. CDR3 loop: CASRFCSRYEQYF. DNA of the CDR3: TGTGCAAGTCGCTTCTGTTCCCGCTACGAGCAGTACTTC.

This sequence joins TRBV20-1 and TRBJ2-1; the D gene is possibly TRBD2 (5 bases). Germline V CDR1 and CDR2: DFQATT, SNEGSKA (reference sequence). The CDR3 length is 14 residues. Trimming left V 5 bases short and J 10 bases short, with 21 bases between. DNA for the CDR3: TGCAGTGCTCCCCTAGCAGAGGGATTTAGGGAGCAGTTCTTC. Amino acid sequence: CSAPLAEGFREQFF.

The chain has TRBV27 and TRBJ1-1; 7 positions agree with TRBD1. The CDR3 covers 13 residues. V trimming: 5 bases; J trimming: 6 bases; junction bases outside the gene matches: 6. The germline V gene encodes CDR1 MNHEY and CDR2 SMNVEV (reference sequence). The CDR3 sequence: CASSTQGGPEAFF. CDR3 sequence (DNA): TGTGCCAGCAGTACCCAGGGGGGCCCTGAAGCTTTCTTT.

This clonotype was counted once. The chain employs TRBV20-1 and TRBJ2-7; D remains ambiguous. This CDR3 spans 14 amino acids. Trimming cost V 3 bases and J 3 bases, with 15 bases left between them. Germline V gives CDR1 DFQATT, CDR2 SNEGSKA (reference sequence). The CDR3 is CSASVAEAHYEQYF. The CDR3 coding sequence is TGCAGTGCTAGCGTCGCAGAGGCCCACTACGAGCAGTACTTC.

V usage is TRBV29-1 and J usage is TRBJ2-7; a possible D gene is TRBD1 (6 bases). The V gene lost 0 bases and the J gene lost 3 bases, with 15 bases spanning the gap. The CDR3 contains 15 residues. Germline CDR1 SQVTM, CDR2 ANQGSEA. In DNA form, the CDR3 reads TGCAGCGTTGAAGATGAGGGGGAATTAAGCTACGAGCAGTACTTC. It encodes CSVEDEGELSYEQYF.

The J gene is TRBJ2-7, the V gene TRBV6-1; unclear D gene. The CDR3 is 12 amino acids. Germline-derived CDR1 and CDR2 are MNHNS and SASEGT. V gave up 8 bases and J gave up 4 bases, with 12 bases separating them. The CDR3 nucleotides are TGTGCCAGCCGCCGGAAGGAGTACGAGCAGTACTTC. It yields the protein CASRRKEYEQYF.

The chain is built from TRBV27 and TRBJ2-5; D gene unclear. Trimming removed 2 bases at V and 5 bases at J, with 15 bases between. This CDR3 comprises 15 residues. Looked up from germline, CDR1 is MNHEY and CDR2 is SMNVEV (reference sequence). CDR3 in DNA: TGTGCCAGCAGTTTAATTAAGAATCTCGGGGAGACCCAGTACTTC. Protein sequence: CASSLIKNLGETQYF.

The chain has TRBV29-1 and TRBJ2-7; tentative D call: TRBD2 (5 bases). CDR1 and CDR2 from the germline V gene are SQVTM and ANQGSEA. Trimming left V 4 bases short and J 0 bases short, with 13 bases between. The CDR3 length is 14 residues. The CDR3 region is CSVGGGLHSYEQYF. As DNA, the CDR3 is TGCAGCGTTGGAGGTGGACTCCACTCCTACGAGCAGTACTTC.

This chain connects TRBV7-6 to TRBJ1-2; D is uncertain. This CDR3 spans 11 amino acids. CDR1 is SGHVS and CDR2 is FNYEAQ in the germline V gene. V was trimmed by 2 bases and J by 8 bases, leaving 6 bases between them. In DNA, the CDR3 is TGTGCCAGCAGCTTAAATGGCGGCTACACCTTC. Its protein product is CASSLNGGYTF.

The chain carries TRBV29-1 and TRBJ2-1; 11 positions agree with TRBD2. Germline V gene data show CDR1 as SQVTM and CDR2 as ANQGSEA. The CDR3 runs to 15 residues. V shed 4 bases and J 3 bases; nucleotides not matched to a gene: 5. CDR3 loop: CSVVGTSGVYNEQFF. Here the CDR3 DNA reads TGCAGCGTTGTAGGGACTAGCGGCGTCTACAATGAGCAGTTCTTC.

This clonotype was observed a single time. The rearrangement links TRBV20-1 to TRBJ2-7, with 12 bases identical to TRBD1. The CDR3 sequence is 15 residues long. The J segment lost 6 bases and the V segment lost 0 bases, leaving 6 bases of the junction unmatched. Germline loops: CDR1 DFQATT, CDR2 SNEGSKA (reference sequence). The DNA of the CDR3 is TGCAGTGCTAGAGATTGGGGACAGGGGGCCGGCGAGCAGTACTTC. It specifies CSARDWGQGAGEQYF.

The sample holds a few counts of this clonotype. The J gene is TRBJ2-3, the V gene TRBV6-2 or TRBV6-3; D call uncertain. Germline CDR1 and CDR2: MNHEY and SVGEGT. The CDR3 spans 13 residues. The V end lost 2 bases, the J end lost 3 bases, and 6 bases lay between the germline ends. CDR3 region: CASSYVSTDTQYF. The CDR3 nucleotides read TGTGCCAGCAGTTACGTGTCAACAGATACGCAGTATTTT.

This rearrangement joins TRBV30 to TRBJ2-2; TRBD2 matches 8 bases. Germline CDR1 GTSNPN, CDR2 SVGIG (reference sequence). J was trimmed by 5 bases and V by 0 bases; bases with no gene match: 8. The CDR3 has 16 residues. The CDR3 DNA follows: TGTGCCTGGAGTGTAACCGGGAGGGCTTGGACCGGGGAGCTGTTTTTT. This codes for CAWSVTGRAWTGELFF. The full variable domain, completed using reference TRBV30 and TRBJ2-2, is SQTIHQWPATLVQPVGSPLSLECTVEGTSNPNLYWYRQAAGRGLQLLFYSVGIGQISSEVPQNLSASRPQDRQFILSSKKLLLSDSGFYLCAWSVTGRAWTGELFFGEGSRLTVL.

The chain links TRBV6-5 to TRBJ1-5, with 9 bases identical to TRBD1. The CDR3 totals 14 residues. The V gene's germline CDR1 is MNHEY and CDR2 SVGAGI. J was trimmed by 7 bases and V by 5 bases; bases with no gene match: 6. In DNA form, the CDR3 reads TGTGCCAGCAGTCCCGGGACAGGGCAACAGCCCCAGCATTTT. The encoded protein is CASSPGTGQQPQHF.

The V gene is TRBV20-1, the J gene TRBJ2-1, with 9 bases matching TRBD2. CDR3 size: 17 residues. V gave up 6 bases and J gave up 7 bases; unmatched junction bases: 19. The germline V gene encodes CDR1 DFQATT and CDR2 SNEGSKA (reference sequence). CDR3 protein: CSALAPAASGMRNEQFF. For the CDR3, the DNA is TGCAGTGCATTAGCACCGGCGGCTAGCGGGATGAGGAATGAGCAGTTCTTC.

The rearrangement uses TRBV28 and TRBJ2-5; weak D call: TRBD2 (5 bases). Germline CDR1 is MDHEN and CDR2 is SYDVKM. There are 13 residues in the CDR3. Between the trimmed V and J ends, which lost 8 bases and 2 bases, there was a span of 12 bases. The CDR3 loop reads CASQTGIQETQYF. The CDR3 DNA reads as TGTGCCAGCCAAACCGGGATTCAAGAGACCCAGTACTTC. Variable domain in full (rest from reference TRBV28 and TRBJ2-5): DVKVTQSSRYLVKRTGEKVFLECVQDMDHENMFWYRQDPGLGLRLIYFSYDVKMKEKGDIPEGYSVSREKKERFSLILESASTNQTSMYLCASQTGIQETQYFGPGTRLLVL.